This is a list of T cell receptor beta chains from one sample in a study of OX40 agonist ivuxolimab in advanced cancers. Assay: immunoSEQ multiplex PCR; the TCRdb copy retains only in-frame clones and omits some. The sample carries over 10,000 clones, about 80% recorded once. The sample here was CD4+ or CD8+ T cells sorted from blood, taken in a trial of the OX40 agonist ivuxolimab. The receptor source for this set is an adult with an advanced solid tumor such as melanoma, head and neck, liver or kidney cancer. Each CDR3 is given with its conserved first and last residue. Fields, in order: clone size, D gene, V gene, J gene, CDR3 DNA, CDR3 protein. The D gene is left open where the match is weak. Not every row has a clone size; where given, it reads once, few, many or a size class.

.	TRBD1	TRBV15	TRBJ1-2	TGTGCCACCAGCCGAGCCATCCTGGGTAGGGGGCATTACACCTTC	CATSRAILGRGHYTF
.	.	TRBV30	TRBJ1-5	TGTGCCTGGAGTCTGGGGTGGGGCAATCAGCCCCAGCATTTT	CAWSLGWGNQPQHF
.	TRBD2	TRBV7-9	TRBJ2-5	TGTGCCAGCAGCCCAGGGACTAGCGGGGTTCAAGAGACCCAGTACTTC	CASSPGTSGVQETQYF
.	TRBD1	TRBV11-2	TRBJ2-1	TGTGCCAGCAGCTCACCGATCGCGACAGGGCTAAGGTCCTACAATGAGCAGTTCTTC	CASSSPIATGLRSYNEQFF
.	.	TRBV30	TRBJ2-3	TGTGCCTGGAATCCCATCAGGACAGATACGCAGTATTTT	CAWNPIRTDTQYF
.	.	TRBV28	TRBJ2-3	TGTGCCAGCTCTAATGGCTCCCCTCGGATGAGGCAGTATTTT	CASSNGSPRMRQYF
.	TRBD2	TRBV28	TRBJ2-5	TGTGCCAGCAGTCCCCAAGGACTAGCGGGAGTATCCCAAGAGACCCAGTACTTC	CASSPQGLAGVSQETQYF
.	TRBD1	TRBV9	TRBJ1-1	TGTGCCAGCAGCGGGACAGGGGAGACTGAAGCTTTCTTT	CASSGTGETEAFF
.	TRBD2	TRBV27	TRBJ2-5	TGTGCCAGCAGTTTGCATGGGGGAGGGGAGACCCAGTACTTC	CASSLHGGGETQYF
.	.	TRBV28	TRBJ2-2	TGTGCCAGCAGTCGCACAGGCTGGGAGGAAACCGGGGAGCTGTTTTTT	CASSRTGWEETGELFF
.	.	TRBV7-3	TRBJ2-5	TGTGCCAGCAGCTCCAGGGGGACTCTACAACGCCAAGAGACCCAGTACTTC	CASSSRGTLQRQETQYF
.	.	TRBV10-3	TRBJ1-1	TGTGCCATCGGGCAGGGACACAACACTGAAGCTTTCTTT	CAIGQGHNTEAFF
few	TRBD1	TRBV13	TRBJ2-7	TGTGCCAGCAGCTCCCGGGACAGGGGGCTGTACGAGCAGTACTTC	CASSSRDRGLYEQYF
.	.	TRBV5-7	TRBJ2-7	TGTGCCAGCAGCTTAATCGCTAGCGCCTACGAGCAGTACTTC	CASSLIASAYEQYF
.	.	TRBV28	TRBJ2-7	TGTGCCAGCAGTTTTGCGGGCTACGAGCAGTACTTC	CASSFAGYEQYF
.	TRBD2	TRBV7-9	TRBJ2-3	TGTGCCAGCAGCAACCCCCAGCGGGAGGGAGCAGATACGCAGTATTTT	CASSNPQREGADTQYF
.	.	TRBV6-1	TRBJ2-5	TGTGCCAGCAGTGAATGGGGTTGGCGGGCTTTTGAAGGGACCCAGTACTTC	CASSEWGWRAFEGTQYF
.	.	TRBV27	TRBJ1-1	TGTGCCAGCAGTTTATCGTACCCAGGGGAGCTCACTGAAGCTTTCTTT	CASSLSYPGELTEAFF
.	.	TRBV10-1	TRBJ1-1	TGCGCCAGCAGTGAATTAGCGGGCGCCTCTACTGAAGCTTTCTTT	CASSELAGASTEAFF
.	.	TRBV4-3	TRBJ2-5	TGCGCCAGCAGCCAAGAAATGAATGTTGGAGAGACCCAGTACTTC	CASSQEMNVGETQYF
medium-sized	.	TRBV10-3	TRBJ1-1	TGTGCCATCGGAGTGAACACTGAAGCTTTCTTT	CAIGVNTEAFF
.	.	TRBV13	TRBJ2-1	TGTGCCAGCAGTTCGGGACTCAACGACAATGAGCAGTTCTTC	CASSSGLNDNEQFF
.	.	TRBV30	TRBJ2-7	TGTGCCTTTCATAACGGGGAGCAGTACTTC	CAFHNGEQYF
.	TRBD1	TRBV6-5	TRBJ1-2	TGTGCCAGCAGTTTATCGGTTTCGACAGGGAACTATGGCTACACCTTC	CASSLSVSTGNYGYTF
.	.	TRBV6-6	TRBJ1-5	TGTGCCAGTCCCAGGCTTATTAGCAATCAGCCCCAGCATTTT	CASPRLISNQPQHF
.	.	TRBV7-7	TRBJ2-1	TGTGCCAGCAGCCCCAACTTAGACGGTGAGCAGTTCTTC	CASSPNLDGEQFF
medium-sized	TRBD1	TRBV9	TRBJ2-7	TGTGCCAGCAGCGAAGTTCAGACAGGGGGCGAGCAGTACTTC	CASSEVQTGGEQYF
.	TRBD2	TRBV5-6	TRBJ2-1	TGTGCCAGCAGCTTCCCCCGGGCGGGAGGTCGGAATGAGCAGTTCTTC	CASSFPRAGGRNEQFF